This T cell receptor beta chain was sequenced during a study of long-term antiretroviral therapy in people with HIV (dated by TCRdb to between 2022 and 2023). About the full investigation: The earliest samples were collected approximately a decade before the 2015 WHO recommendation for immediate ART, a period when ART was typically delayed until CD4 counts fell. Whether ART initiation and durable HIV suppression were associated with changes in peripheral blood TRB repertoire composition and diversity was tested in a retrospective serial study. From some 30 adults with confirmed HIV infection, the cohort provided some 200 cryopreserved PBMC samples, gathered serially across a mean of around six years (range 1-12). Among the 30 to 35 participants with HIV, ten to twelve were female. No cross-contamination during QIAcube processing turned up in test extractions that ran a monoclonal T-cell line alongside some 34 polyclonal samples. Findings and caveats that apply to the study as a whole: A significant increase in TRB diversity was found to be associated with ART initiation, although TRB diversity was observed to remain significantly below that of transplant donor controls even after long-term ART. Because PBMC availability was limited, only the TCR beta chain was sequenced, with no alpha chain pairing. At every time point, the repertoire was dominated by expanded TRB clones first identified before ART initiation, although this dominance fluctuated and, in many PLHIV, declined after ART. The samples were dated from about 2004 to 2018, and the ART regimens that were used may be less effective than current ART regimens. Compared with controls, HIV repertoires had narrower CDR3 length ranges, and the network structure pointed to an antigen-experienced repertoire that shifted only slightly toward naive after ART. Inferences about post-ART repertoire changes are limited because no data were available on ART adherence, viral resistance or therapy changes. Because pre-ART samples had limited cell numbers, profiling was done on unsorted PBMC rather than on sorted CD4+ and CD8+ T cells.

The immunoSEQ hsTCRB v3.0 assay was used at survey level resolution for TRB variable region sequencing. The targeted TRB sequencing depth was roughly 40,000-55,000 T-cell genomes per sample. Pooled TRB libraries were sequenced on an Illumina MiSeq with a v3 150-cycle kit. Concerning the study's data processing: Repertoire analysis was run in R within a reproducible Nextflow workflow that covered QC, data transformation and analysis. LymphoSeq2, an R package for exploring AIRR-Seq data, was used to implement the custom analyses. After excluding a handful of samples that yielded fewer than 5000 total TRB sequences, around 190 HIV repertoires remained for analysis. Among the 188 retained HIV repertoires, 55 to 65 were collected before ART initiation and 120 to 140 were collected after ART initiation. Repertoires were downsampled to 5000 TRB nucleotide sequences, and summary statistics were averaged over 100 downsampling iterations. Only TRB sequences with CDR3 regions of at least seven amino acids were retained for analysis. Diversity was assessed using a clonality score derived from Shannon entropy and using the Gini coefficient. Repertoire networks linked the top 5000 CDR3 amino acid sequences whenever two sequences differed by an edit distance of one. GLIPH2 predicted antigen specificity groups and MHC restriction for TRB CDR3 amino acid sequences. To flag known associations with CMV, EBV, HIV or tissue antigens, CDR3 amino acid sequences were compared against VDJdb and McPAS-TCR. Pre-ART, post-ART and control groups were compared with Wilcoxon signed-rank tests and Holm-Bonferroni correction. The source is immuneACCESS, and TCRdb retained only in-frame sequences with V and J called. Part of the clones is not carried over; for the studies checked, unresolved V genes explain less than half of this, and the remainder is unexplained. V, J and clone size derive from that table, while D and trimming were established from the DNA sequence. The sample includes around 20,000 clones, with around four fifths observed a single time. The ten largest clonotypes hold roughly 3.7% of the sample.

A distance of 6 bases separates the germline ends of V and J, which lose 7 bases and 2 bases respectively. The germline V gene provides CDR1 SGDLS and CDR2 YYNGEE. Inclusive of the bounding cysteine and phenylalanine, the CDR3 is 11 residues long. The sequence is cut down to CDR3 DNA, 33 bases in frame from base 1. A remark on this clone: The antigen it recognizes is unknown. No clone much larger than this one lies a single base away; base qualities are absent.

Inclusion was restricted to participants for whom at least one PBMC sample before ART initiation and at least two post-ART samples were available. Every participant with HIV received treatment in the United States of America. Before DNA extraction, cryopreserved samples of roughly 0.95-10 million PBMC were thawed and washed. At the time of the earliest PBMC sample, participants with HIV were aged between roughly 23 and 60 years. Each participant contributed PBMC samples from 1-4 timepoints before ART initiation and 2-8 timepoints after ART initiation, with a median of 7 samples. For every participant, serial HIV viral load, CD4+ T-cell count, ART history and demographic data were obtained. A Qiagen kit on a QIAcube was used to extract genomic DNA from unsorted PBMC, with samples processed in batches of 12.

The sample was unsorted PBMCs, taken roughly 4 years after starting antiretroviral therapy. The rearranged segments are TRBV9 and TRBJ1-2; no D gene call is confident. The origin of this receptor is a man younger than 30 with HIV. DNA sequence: TGTGCCAGCCAGAACAACTATGGCTACACCTTC. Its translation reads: CASQNNYGYTF.